This TCR beta chain stems from a study of cytomegalovirus exposure and HLA in healthy donors. On the study more broadly: It was reported in a later analysis that the same platform had been used for the 120 validation repertoires as for the 550 to 750 first-cohort repertoires.

Concerning this clone itself: The antigen is undetermined.

Unmatched junction bases numbered 3, after V lost 5 bases and J lost 0 bases. From germline, CDR1 is SGHTA and CDR2 FQGNSA. The CDR3 runs 15 residues. Study-wide points: Accounts indicate the classifier identified cytomegalovirus status with strong specificity and sensitivity. Under in vitro conditions, three CMV-associated chains were confirmed as specific for CMV antigens.

This table comes from immunoSEQ multiplex PCR, and its TCRdb copy is limited to in-frame clones, with some not included. Seen here are some 290,000 clones, approximately 86% observed once, and the top ten hold 0.9% to 1%. The chain combines TRBV7-2 with TRBJ2-1, with 8 nucleotides matching TRBD1. This receptor was taken from a man aged 30 to 39 in good health and CMV-seronegative. The sample was PBMCs. Here the CDR3 DNA reads TGTGCCAGCAGCCGACAGGGGAGCTCCTACAATGAGCAGTTCTTC. It specifies CASSRQGSSYNEQFF.